This TCR beta chain was documented in a study of cytomegalovirus exposure and HLA in healthy donors. This CDR3 spans 14 amino acids. V lost 0 bases, J lost 2 bases, and 8 bases lay in between. Germline CDR1 is LGHNA and CDR2 is YNFKEQ. The PCR ran on 60 Vbeta and 13 Jbeta primers. Produced via immunoSEQ multiplex PCR; TCRdb's table is partial and in-frame only. Of 65,000 to 85,000 clones in the sample, just over 75% are singletons; the top ten hold approximately 3%. In this sample, this clone turned up once. The V gene is TRBV4-2, the J gene TRBJ2-7; D is perhaps TRBD1 (6 bases). The TCR comes from a man aged 45 to 65 in good health and CMV-seropositive. Sample: PBMCs. The CDR3 here is CASSQDRDTYEQYF. The CDR3 coding sequence is TGTGCCAGCAGCCAAGATAGGGACACCTACGAGCAGTACTTC.